This TCR beta chain was obtained from a study of OX40 agonist ivuxolimab in advanced cancers. Concerning the study at large: The costimulatory receptor OX40 (CD134) was targeted by ivuxolimab, a fully human IgG2 agonistic monoclonal antibody. Intravenous ivuxolimab was administered to patients every 2 weeks at six dose levels: 0.01, 0.1, 0.3, 1.5, 3 and 10 mg/kg. Of the 50 to 55 patients in dose escalation, about 20 had hepatocellular carcinoma, approximately 15 had melanoma, 9 had renal cell carcinoma and 9 had head and neck cancer. A male proportion of around 81% and a mean age of about 60 years, ranging from roughly 23 to 90, were recorded for the dose-escalation cohort. Prior anti-PD-1, anti-PD-L1 or anti-CTLA-4 therapy was permitted, and checkpoint inhibitors had been received by about 37% of dose-escalation patients. Partial responses were achieved by three dose-escalation patients, of whom one had hepatocellular carcinoma and two had cutaneous melanoma. Peripheral TCRbeta sequencing aimed to test whether ivuxolimab altered TCR sequence diversity and caused clonal T-cell expansion. The paper covers the monotherapy dose-escalation part of the phase I ivuxolimab trial, which included N = 52 patients.

The trial excluded patients who had a history of autoimmune disease or were on systemic immunosuppression. In every dose cohort, peripheral blood was drawn for TCR sequencing at baseline, cycle 4 day 1, and cycle 7 day 1. The samples were taken from a phase I, first-in-human, multicenter, open-label dose-escalation trial of ivuxolimab. Adults with locally advanced or metastatic head and neck squamous cell, hepatocellular, melanoma or renal cell carcinoma were enrolled in the trial. CD4+ and CD8+ T cells were sorted separately from peripheral blood before TCR sequencing. A word on this clone: It lacks a known antigen. No much larger clone is present one base from it, and per-base qualities are unavailable.

Results and caveats for the whole study, not just this receptor: Low levels of normalized T-cell clonal expansion were also seen in some patients who did not respond. After ivuxolimab, expanded clones were on average more numerous among CD8+ T cells than among CD4+ T cells. The antigen specificity of the peripheral T cells that underwent clonal expansion was not determined. At doses from 0.1 to 3.0 mg/kg, clonal expansion was seen in both CD4+ and CD8+ blood T cells between baseline and week 6. In the 0.1-3.0 mg/kg groups, partial responders had among the lowest normalized peripheral clonal expansion, particularly in CD8+ T cells.

There are 17 amino acids in the CDR3, from cysteine to phenylalanine inclusive. The kept DNA is CDR3 alone, 51 bases in frame from the first base. V is cut by 1 base and J by 0 bases, and the space between the germline ends is 14 bases. For CDR1 and CDR2, the germline V gene lists SGHAT and FQNNGV. For sequencing of the TCRbeta CDR3 region, genomic DNA was extracted from the sorted cells. TCRbeta CDR3 regions were sequenced using the immunoSEQ Assay. What TCRdb holds here is the immuneACCESS table cut down to in-frame rearrangements. Part of the clones is not present; checked against another copy, under half of the missing clones reflect an unresolved V gene, and the others are unexplained. This sample has roughly 70,000 clones in its table, and about nine tenths of those were observed once. Roughly 2.1% of the sample is taken by the ten largest.

Sequencing used CD4+ or CD8+ T cells sorted from blood, obtained in a trial of the OX40 agonist ivuxolimab. The source is an adult with an advanced solid tumor such as melanoma, head and neck, liver or kidney cancer. The sequence joins TRBV11-2 to TRBJ2-3, and possibly TRBD2, on 6 matching bases. In nucleotides, the sequence is TGTGCCAGCAGCTTAGGGACTTGGGCGGGGAGCACAGATACGCAGTATTTT. Its translation reads: CASSLGTWAGSTDTQYF.